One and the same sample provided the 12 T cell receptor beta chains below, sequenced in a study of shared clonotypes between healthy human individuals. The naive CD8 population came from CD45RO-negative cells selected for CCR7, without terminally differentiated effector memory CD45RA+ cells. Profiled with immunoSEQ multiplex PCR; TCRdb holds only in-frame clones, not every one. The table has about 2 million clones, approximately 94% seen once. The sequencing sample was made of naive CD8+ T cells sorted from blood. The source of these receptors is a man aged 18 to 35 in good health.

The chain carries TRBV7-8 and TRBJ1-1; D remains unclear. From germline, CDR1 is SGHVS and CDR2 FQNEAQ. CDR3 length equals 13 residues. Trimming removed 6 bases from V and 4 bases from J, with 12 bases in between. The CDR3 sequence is CASRIGSATEAFF. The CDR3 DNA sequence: TGTGCCAGCAGGATAGGGTCGGCCACTGAAGCTTTCTTT.

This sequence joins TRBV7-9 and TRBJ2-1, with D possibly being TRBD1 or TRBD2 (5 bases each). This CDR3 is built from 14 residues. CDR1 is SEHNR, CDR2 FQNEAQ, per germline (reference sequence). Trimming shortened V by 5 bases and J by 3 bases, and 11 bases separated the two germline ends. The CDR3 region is CASSPGTGYNEQFF. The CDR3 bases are TGTGCCAGCAGCCCCGGGACGGGCTACAATGAGCAGTTCTTC.

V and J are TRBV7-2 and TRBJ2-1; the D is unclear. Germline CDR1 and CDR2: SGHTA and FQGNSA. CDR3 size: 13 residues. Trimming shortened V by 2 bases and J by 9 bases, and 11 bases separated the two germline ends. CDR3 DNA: TGTGCCAGCAGCTTATCCCTGAAGATTGAGCAGTTCTTC. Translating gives CASSLSLKIEQFF.

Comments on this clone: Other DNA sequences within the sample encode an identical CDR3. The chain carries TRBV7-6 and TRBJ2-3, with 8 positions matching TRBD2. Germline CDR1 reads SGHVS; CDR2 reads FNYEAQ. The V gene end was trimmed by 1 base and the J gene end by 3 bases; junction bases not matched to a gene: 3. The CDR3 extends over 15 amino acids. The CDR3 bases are TGTGCCAGCAGCTTAGTACCTAGCGGGACAGATACGCAGTATTTT. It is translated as CASSLVPSGTDTQYF.

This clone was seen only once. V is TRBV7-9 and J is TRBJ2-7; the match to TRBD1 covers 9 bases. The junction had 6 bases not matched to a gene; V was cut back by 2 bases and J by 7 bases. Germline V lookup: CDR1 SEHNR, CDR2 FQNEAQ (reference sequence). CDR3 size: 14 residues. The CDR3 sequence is CASSLRTGAQEQYF. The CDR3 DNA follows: TGTGCCAGCAGCTTAAGGACAGGGGCGCAAGAGCAGTACTTC.

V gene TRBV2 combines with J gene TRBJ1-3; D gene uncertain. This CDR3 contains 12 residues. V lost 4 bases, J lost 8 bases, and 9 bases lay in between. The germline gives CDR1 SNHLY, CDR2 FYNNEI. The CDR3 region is CASSGYGDTIYF. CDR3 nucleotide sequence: TGTGCCAGCAGTGGCTACGGGGACACCATATATTTT.

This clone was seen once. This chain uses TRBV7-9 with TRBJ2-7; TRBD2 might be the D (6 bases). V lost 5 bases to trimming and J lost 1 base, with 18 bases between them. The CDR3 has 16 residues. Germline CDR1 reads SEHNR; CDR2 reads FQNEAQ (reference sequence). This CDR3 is CASSPEGRSLSYEQYF. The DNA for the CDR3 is TGTGCCAGCAGCCCGGAAGGGAGGTCGTTGTCCTACGAGCAGTACTTC.

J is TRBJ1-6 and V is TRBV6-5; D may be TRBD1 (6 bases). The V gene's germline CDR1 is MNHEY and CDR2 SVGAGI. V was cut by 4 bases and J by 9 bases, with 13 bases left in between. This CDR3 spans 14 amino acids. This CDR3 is CASSSRDTSSPLHF. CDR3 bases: TGTGCCAGCAGTTCCCGGGACACTAGTTCACCCCTCCACTTT.

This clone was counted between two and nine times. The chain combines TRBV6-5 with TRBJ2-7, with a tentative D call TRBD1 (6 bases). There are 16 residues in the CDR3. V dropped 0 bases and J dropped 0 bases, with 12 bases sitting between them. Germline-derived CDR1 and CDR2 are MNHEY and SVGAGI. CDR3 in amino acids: CASSYSGASSSYEQYF. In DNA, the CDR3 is TGTGCCAGCAGTTACTCGGGGGCTTCGAGCTCCTACGAGCAGTACTTC.

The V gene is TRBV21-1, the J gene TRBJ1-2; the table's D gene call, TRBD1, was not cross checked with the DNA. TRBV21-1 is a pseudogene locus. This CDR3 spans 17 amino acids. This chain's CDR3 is CASSKTGTGGRKYGYTF. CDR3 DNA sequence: TGTGCCAGCAGCAAGACCGGGACAGGGGGCCGGAAGTATGGCTACACCTTC.

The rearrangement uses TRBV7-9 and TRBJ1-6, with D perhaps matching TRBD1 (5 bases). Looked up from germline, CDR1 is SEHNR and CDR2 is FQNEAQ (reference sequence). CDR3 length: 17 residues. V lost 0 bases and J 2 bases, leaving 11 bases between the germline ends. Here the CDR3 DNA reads TGTGCCAGCAGCTTAGCGGAGGGGAACCCCTATAATTCACCCCTCCACTTT. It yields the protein CASSLAEGNPYNSPLHF.

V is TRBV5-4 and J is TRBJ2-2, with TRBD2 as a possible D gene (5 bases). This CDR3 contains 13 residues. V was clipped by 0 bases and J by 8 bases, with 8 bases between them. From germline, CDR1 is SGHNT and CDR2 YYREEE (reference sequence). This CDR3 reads CASSLVLGGELFF. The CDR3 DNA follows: TGTGCCAGCAGCTTGGTACTAGGGGGGGAGCTGTTTTTT.